A single sample is the source of the 3 T cell receptor beta chains below, sequenced in a study of blood T cells in healthy people across ages. Using a J-beta primer mix together with a sample-barcoded 5' primer, a second PCR was run for roughly 6 to 11 cycles. From the 5' RACE reads, TCRdb called clonotypes with MiXCR, one entry per CDR3 protein. In the table there are about 1.6 million distinct CDR3 sequences, about 31% of which are singletons. Sequencing was performed on blood. The receptor source for this set is a woman aged 25 to 45 in good health.

Only a few counts were recorded for this clonotype. The genes are TRBV20-1 and TRBJ2-3; the match to TRBD1 covers 10 bases. CDR1 and CDR2 (germline): DFQATT, SNEGSKA (reference sequence). CDR3 length equals 15 residues. Trimming took 6 bases from V and 3 from J; bases not matched to a gene: 9. The CDR3 DNA sequence: TGCAGTGCGAATTCCCGGGGACAGGGGACAGATACGCAGTATTTT. Translated: CSANSRGQGTDTQYF.

This sequence joins TRBV19 and TRBJ2-3, with 13 bases lining up with TRBD2. Trimming at V came to 8 bases and at J to 4 bases, leaving 6 bases not matched to a gene. The CDR3 runs 15 residues. The germline gives CDR1 LNHDA, CDR2 SQIVND (reference sequence). The CDR3 nucleotides are TGTGCCAGTCGGACTAGCGGGAGAGGGTCAGATACGCAGTATTTT. Its translation: CASRTSGRGSDTQYF.

This clonotype was picked up many times. The chain carries TRBV7-9 and TRBJ2-1, with 13 bases fitting TRBD2. V lost 3 bases, J lost 2 bases, and 1 base stayed unmatched. The CDR3 extends over 16 amino acids. Germline V gene sequence: CDR1 SEHNR, CDR2 FQNEAQ (reference sequence). CDR3 sequence: CASSLGLAGTYNEQFF. The DNA for the CDR3 is TGTGCCAGCAGCTTGGGACTAGCGGGGACCTACAATGAGCAGTTCTTC.